Shown below are 26 T cell receptor beta chains from a single sample sequenced in a study of blood T cell repertoires in COVID-19. Sequencing was performed with immunoSEQ multiplex PCR; in TCRdb, only in-frame clones are kept and a portion is missing. The table records about 93,000 clones, roughly 87% of them present only once. What was sequenced was peripheral blood. The origin of the receptors is a man aged 45-65 years with acute or convalescent COVID-19.

A single count supports this clone. The chain is built from TRBV7-2 and TRBJ2-1; 10 bases fit TRBD2. This CDR3 has 15 residues. Trimming at V came to 1 base and at J to 9 bases, leaving 6 bases not matched to a gene. CDR1 is SGHTA, CDR2 FQGNSA, per germline. The CDR3 sequence: CASSLVLSGGLEQFF. CDR3 DNA sequence: TGTGCCAGCAGCTTAGTCCTTAGCGGGGGGCTTGAGCAGTTCTTC. Filled out from reference TRBV7-2 and TRBJ2-1, the complete variable domain reads GAGVSQSPSNKVTEKGKDVELRCDPISGHTALYWYRQSLGQGLEFLIYFQGNSAPDKSGLPSDRFSAERTGGSVSTLTIQRTQQEDSAVYLCASSLVLSGGLEQFFGPGTRLTVL.

CDR3: CASSPGTHYGYTF. CDR3 nucleotide sequence: TGTGCCAGCAGCCCCGGGACTCACTATGGCTACACCTTC. The rearrangement links TRBV12-3 or TRBV12-4 to TRBJ1-2, with D tentatively TRBD1 (5 bases). This CDR3 comprises 13 residues. V was cut by 6 bases and J by 3 bases, with 11 bases left in between.

The CDR3 bases are TGCGCCAGCAGCCAATGGGGCGGGGCAAGAGGGGCCAACGTCCTGACTTTC. This gives the protein CASSQWGGARGANVLTF. This sequence joins TRBV4-3 and TRBJ2-6, with D maybe TRBD2 (6 bases). The germline gives CDR1 LGHNA, CDR2 YSLEER. V was pared by 2 bases and J by 4 bases, with 15 bases between. This CDR3 comprises 17 residues.

The chain uses TRBV6-1 and TRBJ2-5, with 7 bases aligning to TRBD2. The ends lost 3 bases at V and 5 bases at J; junction bases unmatched: 15. The CDR3 has 17 amino acids. Germline V gene sequence: CDR1 MNHNS, CDR2 SASEGT. The CDR3 protein is CASSDGNGGFHKETQYF. CDR3 coding DNA: TGTGCCAGCAGTGATGGGAACGGGGGGTTCCACAAGGAGACCCAGTACTTC.

In this sample, this clone turned up a few times. The rearrangement joins TRBV11-2 to TRBJ1-6, with D unclear. The V gene lost 1 base and the J gene lost 14 bases, with 15 bases spanning the gap. The germline CDR1 and CDR2 sequences are SGHAT and FQNNGV. The CDR3 has 14 residues. CDR3 amino acids: CASSLAGIPSALHF. In DNA, the CDR3 is TGTGCCAGCAGCTTAGCGGGGATCCCCTCAGCCCTCCACTTT.

This clone was seen a single time. The chain employs TRBV19 and TRBJ1-1; D call uncertain. Germline CDR1 reads LNHDA; CDR2 reads SQIVND (reference sequence). The CDR3 consists of 13 residues. The ends were cut back, 6 bases at V and 1 base at J, with 9 bases in the middle. CDR3: CASSHRGNTEAFF. CDR3 nucleotides: TGTGCCAGTAGCCATCGAGGGAACACTGAAGCTTTCTTT. Based on the CDR3 plus reference TRBV19 and TRBJ1-1, the full variable domain is DGGITQSPKYLFRKEGQNVTLSCEQNLNHDAMYWYRQDPGQGLRLIYYSQIVNDFQKGDIAEGYSVSREKKESFPLTVTSAQKNPTAFYLCASSHRGNTEAFFGQGTRLTVV.

This sequence joins TRBV6-1 and TRBJ1-6, with 9 bases identical to TRBD1. The CDR3 loop spans 15 amino acids. CDR1 MNHNS and CDR2 SASEGT come from the germline V gene. V trimming: 3 bases; J trimming: 8 bases; junction bases outside the gene matches: 5. CDR3 DNA sequence: TGTGCCAGCAGTGAGGGACAGGGTTATTATTCACCCCTCCACTTT. This gives the protein CASSEGQGYYSPLHF.

The J gene is TRBJ1-5, the V gene TRBV4-1; no firm D call. V was cut by 6 bases and J by 1 base, with 16 bases left in between. The length of the CDR3 is 16 residues. CDR1 and CDR2 from the germline V gene are MGHRA and YSYEKL. The CDR3 spells CASSPNIGLSNQPQHF. CDR3 bases: TGCGCCAGCAGTCCAAATATCGGACTAAGCAATCAGCCCCAGCATTTT.

This clone was observed once. This chain connects TRBV10-3 to TRBJ1-6; D gene unclear. Germline CDR1 reads ENHRY; CDR2 reads SYGVKD. The CDR3 has 13 amino acids. V lost 7 bases to trimming and J lost 8 bases, with 12 bases between them. The DNA for the CDR3 is TGTGCCATCAAGCCGCCCGGTGATTCACCCCTCCACTTT. This codes for CAIKPPGDSPLHF.

The rearrangement joins TRBV6-5 to TRBJ2-5, with D perhaps matching TRBD1 (6 bases). Trimming left V 5 bases short and J 3 bases short, with 7 bases between. The CDR3 length is 12 residues. Germline CDR1 reads MNHEY; CDR2 reads SVGAGI. In nucleotides, the CDR3 is TGTGCCAGCAGTAACAGGGAAGAGACCCAGTACTTC. Its translation is CASSNREETQYF.

The chain links TRBV3-1 (or the pseudogene TRBV3-2) to TRBJ1-1, with D unresolved. The CDR3 extends over 17 amino acids. V was shortened by 0 bases and J by 1 base, with 15 bases between the two germline ends. The germline V gene encodes CDR1 LGHDT and CDR2 YNNKEL (reference sequence). Here the CDR3 reads CASSQEAPQFGNTEAFF. The DNA for the CDR3 is TGTGCCAGCAGCCAAGAGGCTCCCCAGTTTGGGAACACTGAAGCTTTCTTT.

V usage is TRBV6-6 and J usage is TRBJ1-3; 7 bases map to TRBD1. Trimming at V came to 11 bases and at J to 2 bases, leaving 9 bases not matched to a gene. The CDR3 spans 14 residues. Looked up from germline, CDR1 is MNHNY and CDR2 is SVGAGI (reference sequence). The DNA for the CDR3 is TGTGCCGGGCGACAGGGAGAGGCTGGAAACACCATATATTTT. Its translation: CAGRQGEAGNTIYF.

V and J are TRBV19 and TRBJ1-4; 9 bases line up with TRBD1. The CDR3 is 14 amino acids. The germline gives CDR1 LNHDA, CDR2 SQIVND (reference sequence). V gave up 8 bases and J gave up 10 bases; unmatched junction bases: 11. The CDR3 sequence is CASRPGQGLRKLFF. The CDR3 DNA is TGTGCCAGTCGACCGGGACAGGGCCTTCGAAAACTGTTTTTT. Together with reference TRBV19 and TRBJ1-4, the CDR3 gives the full variable domain: DGGITQSPKYLFRKEGQNVTLSCEQNLNHDAMYWYRQDPGQGLRLIYYSQIVNDFQKGDIAEGYSVSREKKESFPLTVTSAQKNPTAFYLCASRPGQGLRKLFFGSGTQLSVL.

This rearrangement joins TRBV5-8 to TRBJ1-5, with TRBD1 matching 7 bases. Per the germline V gene, CDR1 is SGHTS and CDR2 is YDEGEE. The CDR3 runs 15 residues. With V trimmed by 2 bases and J by 7 bases, 9 bases remained unmatched. Here the CDR3 reads CASSFPGGYGQPQHF. The CDR3 coding sequence is TGTGCCAGCAGCTTTCCAGGGGGTTACGGACAGCCCCAGCATTTT.

The chain combines TRBV6-5 with TRBJ2-7, with 9 bases matching TRBD1. CDR3 length equals 15 residues. The germline CDR1 and CDR2 sequences are MNHEY and SVGAGI. The ends lost 6 bases at V and 1 base at J; junction bases unmatched: 7. Written as DNA, the CDR3 is TGTGCCAGCAGCCCGGACAGGGGTACTTCCTACGAGCAGTACGTC. Translated: CASSPDRGTSYEQYV.

The rearrangement uses TRBV27 and TRBJ2-7, with 7 nucleotides matching TRBD1. This CDR3 has 15 residues. V lost 4 bases, J lost 2 bases, and 8 bases stayed unmatched. The V gene's germline CDR1 is MNHEY and CDR2 SMNVEV (reference sequence). This CDR3 is CASSWIQGFPYEQYF. The CDR3 DNA sequence: TGTGCCAGCAGTTGGATACAGGGGTTCCCCTACGAGCAGTACTTC.

This rearrangement joins TRBV7-6 to TRBJ1-5, with D hard to call. CDR1 and CDR2 from the germline V gene are SGHVS and FNYEAQ. This CDR3 spans 15 amino acids. V was cut by 2 bases and J by 0 bases, with 8 bases left in between. CDR3 sequence reads: CASSLSGNSNQPQHF. CDR3 coding DNA: TGTGCCAGCAGCTTATCGGGAAATAGCAATCAGCCCCAGCATTTT.

The chain joins TRBV6-2 or TRBV6-3 to TRBJ2-3; 7 nucleotides line up with TRBD2. The V gene end was trimmed by 5 bases and the J gene end by 3 bases; junction bases not matched to a gene: 5. This CDR3 has 14 residues. CDR1 is MNHEY, CDR2 SVGEGT, per germline. The CDR3 DNA is TGTGCCAGCAGTCCCAGCGGGGAGACAGATACGCAGTATTTT. Its translation: CASSPSGETDTQYF.

The rearrangement links TRBV5-6 to TRBJ2-1, with 8 positions matching TRBD2. The length of the CDR3 is 17 residues. V trimming: 4 bases; J trimming: 4 bases; junction bases outside the gene matches: 13. The V gene's germline CDR1 is SGHDT and CDR2 YYEEEE. DNA for the CDR3: TGTGCCAGCAGCCCCGCGGGGTTTGCGGGGGGTTACAATGAGCAGTTCTTC. This codes for CASSPAGFAGGYNEQFF.

This clone was picked up a small number of times. The chain joins TRBV30 to TRBJ1-5; the D gene is possibly TRBD1 (6 bases). The germline CDR1 and CDR2 sequences are GTSNPN and SVGIG (reference sequence). The germline V and J ends were trimmed by 1 base and 5 bases, with 12 bases remaining between them. The CDR3 consists of 14 residues. This CDR3 is CAWSEQGPDQPQHF. In DNA, the CDR3 is TGTGCCTGGAGTGAACAGGGTCCGGATCAGCCCCAGCATTTT.

This chain connects TRBV24-1 to TRBJ2-1, with 9 nucleotides matching TRBD2. The length of the CDR3 is 17 residues. Looked up from germline, CDR1 is KGHDR and CDR2 is SFDVKD. Trimming at V came to 0 bases and at J to 8 bases, leaving 10 bases not matched to a gene. The CDR3 sequence: CATSDLGGSGRRDEQFF. The CDR3 DNA reads as TGTGCCACCAGTGATTTGGGTGGCAGCGGGAGGCGGGATGAGCAGTTCTTC.

V and J are TRBV6-5 and TRBJ2-7; 7 positions agree with TRBD1. V shed 8 bases, J shed 3 bases, and the junction held 10 bases outside the gene matches. The germline gives CDR1 MNHEY, CDR2 SVGAGI. The CDR3 sequence is 14 residues long. CDR3 residues: CASEPGTENYEQYF. The CDR3 nucleotides read TGTGCCAGCGAGCCCGGGACAGAAAACTACGAGCAGTACTTC.

The chain uses TRBV4-1 and TRBJ1-2; 7 bases match TRBD1. CDR1 and CDR2 (germline): MGHRA, YSYEKL. J was trimmed by 12 bases and V by 0 bases; bases with no gene match: 13. The CDR3 runs 15 residues. CDR3 nucleotides: TGCGCCAGCAGCCAAGACCTCCCCACAGGGGATGCCCACACCTTC. It is translated as CASSQDLPTGDAHTF.

V is TRBV7-2 and J is TRBJ2-7, with D possibly being TRBD2 (5 bases). The CDR3 is 14 residues long. Between the trimmed V and J ends, which lost 1 base and 0 bases, there was a span of 7 bases. Per germline, CDR1 SGHTA and CDR2 FQGNSA. The CDR3 coding sequence is TGTGCCAGCAGCTTAGGGCGGGTCTCCTACGAGCAGTACTTC. Translated, it gives CASSLGRVSYEQYF.

V is TRBV5-4 and J is TRBJ2-5, with 9 nucleotides matching TRBD1. Losses at the gene ends were 4 bases for V and 2 bases for J; bases not matched to a gene: 9. The CDR3 has 16 residues. Per germline, CDR1 SGHNT and CDR2 YYREEE (reference sequence). CDR3 nucleotide sequence: TGTGCCAGCAGCCCTCGGACAGGGGAGGGTCAAGAGACCCAGTACTTC. Translation gives CASSPRTGEGQETQYF.

The chain joins TRBV4-1 to TRBJ1-5; D unresolved. The germline V gene encodes CDR1 MGHRA and CDR2 YSYEKL. This CDR3 is 13 amino acids long. The V end was cut by 2 bases, the J end by 6 bases, with 8 bases between. The CDR3, as DNA: TGCGCCAGCAGCCAACTGGCCACTCAGCCCCAGCATTTT. It codes for CASSQLATQPQHF.